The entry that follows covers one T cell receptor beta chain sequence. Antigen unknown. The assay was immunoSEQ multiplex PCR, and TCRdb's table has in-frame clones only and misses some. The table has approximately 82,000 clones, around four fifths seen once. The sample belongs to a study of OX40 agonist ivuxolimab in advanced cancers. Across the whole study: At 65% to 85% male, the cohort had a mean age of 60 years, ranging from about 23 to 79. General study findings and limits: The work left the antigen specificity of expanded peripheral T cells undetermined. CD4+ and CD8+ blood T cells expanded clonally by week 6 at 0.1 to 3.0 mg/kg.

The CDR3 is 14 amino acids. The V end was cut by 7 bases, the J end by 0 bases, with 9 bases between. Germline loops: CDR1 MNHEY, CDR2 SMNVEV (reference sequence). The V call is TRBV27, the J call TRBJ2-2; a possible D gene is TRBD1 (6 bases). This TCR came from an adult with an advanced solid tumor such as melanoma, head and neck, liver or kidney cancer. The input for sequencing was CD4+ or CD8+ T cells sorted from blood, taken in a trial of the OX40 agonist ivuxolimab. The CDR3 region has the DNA TGTGCCAGCATGTCAGGGGCGAACACCGGGGAGCTGTTTTTT. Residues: CASMSGANTGELFF.